The next 4 T cell receptor beta chains were all read from a single sample in a study of neurological immune-mediated disorders. Via MiXCR, TCRdb re-called the 5' RACE reads, giving one row per CDR3 protein. The table includes some 20,000 distinct CDR3 sequences, about 10% detected once. The sequencing sample was made of PBMCs. All receptors come from a woman aged 55 to 70 with HTLV-1-associated myelopathy (HAM/TSP).

This clonotype was detected many times. This chain uses TRBV7-8 with TRBJ1-1; no firm D call. The V end lost 1 base, the J end lost 7 bases, and 16 bases lay between the germline ends. The CDR3 runs 15 residues. From germline, CDR1 is SGHVS and CDR2 FQNEAQ. The CDR3 here is CASSLGIYTGGEAFF. DNA for the CDR3: TGTGCCAGCAGCTTAGGAATATACACGGGTGGTGAAGCTTTCTTT. The whole variable domain, remainder taken from reference TRBV7-8 and TRBJ1-1, is GAGVSQSPRYKVAKRGQDVALRCDPISGHVSLFWYQQALGQGPEFLTYFQNEAQLDKSGLPSDRFFAERPEGSVSTLKIQRTQQEDSAVYLCASSLGIYTGGEAFFGQGTRLTVV.

This clonotype has ten or more counts. V gene TRBV5-5 combines with J gene TRBJ1-2, with D hard to call. Trimming took 2 bases from V and 1 from J, leaving 12 bases between them. Germline values: CDR1 SGHKS, CDR2 YYEKEE (reference sequence). The CDR3 totals 15 residues. CDR3 protein: CASSLQLTYNYGYTF. In nucleotides, the CDR3 is TGTGCCAGCAGCTTACAACTGACATATAACTATGGCTACACCTTC.

This clonotype was seen repeatedly, ten times or more. This rearrangement joins TRBV5-1 to TRBJ2-7; 9 bases line up with TRBD1. The V and J ends lost 0 bases and 7 bases, in that order; junction bases with no gene match: 11. The CDR3 totals 16 residues. Germline CDR1 is SGHRS and CDR2 is YFSETQ. This CDR3 is CASSLGAGTGLPEQYF. DNA for the CDR3: TGCGCCAGCAGCTTGGGGGCCGGGACAGGGCTGCCAGAGCAGTACTTC.

This clonotype is deemed medium-sized. The CDR3 nucleotides read TGTGCCAGCAGCTTAAGTAAACAAGAGACCCAGTACTTC. As protein: CASSLSKQETQYF. The V and J genes are TRBV7-6 and TRBJ2-5; D gene ambiguous. The CDR3 consists of 13 residues. CDR1 is SGHVS and CDR2 is FNYEAQ in the germline V gene. Trimming removed 2 bases from V and 2 bases from J, with 6 bases in between.